This paragraph covers one TCR beta chain sequence. PCR used 60 Vbeta primers and 13 Jbeta primers. Sequencing used immunoSEQ multiplex PCR; TCRdb keeps in-frame clones, though not all of them. This table holds under 200,000 clones, about four fifths found once. The source of the sample is a study of cytomegalovirus exposure and HLA in healthy donors. V lost 5 bases to trimming and J lost 2 bases; unmatched junction nucleotides: 15. This CDR3 comprises 20 residues. Germline values: CDR1 MNHEY, CDR2 SMNVEV (reference sequence). Sequencing used PBMCs. This receptor was obtained from a woman between 18 and 29 years old in good health and CMV-seronegative. The rearrangement links TRBV27 to TRBJ2-7; 16 positions match TRBD2. This CDR3 is CASSPDNSGTSGRVAYEQYV. The CDR3 region has the DNA TGTGCCAGCAGTCCAGATAACAGTGGGACTAGCGGGAGGGTCGCCTACGAGCAGTACGTC.